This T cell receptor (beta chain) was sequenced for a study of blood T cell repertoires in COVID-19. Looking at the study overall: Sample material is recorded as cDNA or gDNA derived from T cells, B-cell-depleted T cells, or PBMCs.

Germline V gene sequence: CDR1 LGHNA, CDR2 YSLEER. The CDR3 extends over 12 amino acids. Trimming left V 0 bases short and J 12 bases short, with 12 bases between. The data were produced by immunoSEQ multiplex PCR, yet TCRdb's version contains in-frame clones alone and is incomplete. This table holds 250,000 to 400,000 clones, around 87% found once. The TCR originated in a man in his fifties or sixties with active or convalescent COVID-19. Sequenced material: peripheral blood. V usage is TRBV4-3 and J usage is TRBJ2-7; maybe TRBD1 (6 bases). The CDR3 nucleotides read TGCGCCAGCAGCCAAGAGAACAGGGTTCCGTACTTC. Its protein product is CASSQENRVPYF.